A selection of T cell receptor beta chains follows, all from one sample in a study of T cell changes during pregnancy in multiple sclerosis. Generated by immunoSEQ multiplex PCR, the TCRdb table keeps only in-frame clones and is missing some. The repertoire has 35,000 to 55,000 clones, more than 70% of them found once; the top ten carry about 5.5%. This specimen was CD8+ T cells from peripheral blood mononuclear cells, taken after pregnancy. Source of these receptors: a female donor in good health, enrolled as a control in a pregnancy study. Each CDR3 is given with its conserved first and last residue. The D gene is left open where the match is weak. Rows may omit the clone size; those that give it use once, few, many or a size class.

CDR3 DNA: TGTGCCACCTCGGACAGATTCTTAGAGCAGTTCTTC; CDR3 protein: CATSDRFLEQFF; clone size: .; J gene: TRBJ2-1; V gene: TRBV19; D gene: .
CDR3 DNA: TGCGCCAGCAGCACCCAGGGATCCTCCTACGAGCAGTACTTC; CDR3 protein: CASSTQGSSYEQYF; clone size: .; J gene: TRBJ2-7; V gene: TRBV5-1; D gene: .
CDR3 DNA: TGTGCCAGCAGCTTGGCTACTAGCGGGAGCTCCTACGAGCAGTACTTC; CDR3 protein: CASSLATSGSSYEQYF; clone size: .; J gene: TRBJ2-7; V gene: TRBV5-5; D gene: TRBD2
CDR3 DNA: TGTGCCAGCAGTTTTGCGGGGTACGAGCAGTACTTC; CDR3 protein: CASSFAGYEQYF; clone size: .; J gene: TRBJ2-7; V gene: TRBV28; D gene: .
CDR3 DNA: TGCGCCAGCAGCCAAGATGAGGGACAGGGTTACACTGAAGCTTTCTTT; CDR3 protein: CASSQDEGQGYTEAFF; clone size: .; J gene: TRBJ1-1; V gene: TRBV4-3; D gene: TRBD1
CDR3 DNA: TGTGCCAGCAGCATAGGACTAGCGGGGGATCTGAGCGTGGGCACAGATACGCAGTATTTT; CDR3 protein: CASSIGLAGDLSVGTDTQYF; clone size: .; J gene: TRBJ2-3; V gene: TRBV13; D gene: TRBD2
CDR3 DNA: TGTGCCAGCAGCACTACGACAGGGCACGAGCAGTACTTC; CDR3 protein: CASSTTTGHEQYF; clone size: .; J gene: TRBJ2-7; V gene: TRBV5-5; D gene: TRBD1
CDR3 DNA: TGTGCCAGCAGCTTAGCAGGGGCCCTTGCGGGGGGTTCTCATGAGCAGTTCTTC; CDR3 protein: CASSLAGALAGGSHEQFF; clone size: .; J gene: TRBJ2-1; V gene: TRBV7-8; D gene: TRBD2
CDR3 DNA: TGTGCCAGCAGCTTAGCGGGGGGCACAGATACGCAGTATTTT; CDR3 protein: CASSLAGGTDTQYF; clone size: .; J gene: TRBJ2-3; V gene: TRBV7-3; D gene: TRBD2
CDR3 DNA: TGCGCCAGCAGCCAACAGACAGGGGCCGGCACTGAAGCTTTCTTT; CDR3 protein: CASSQQTGAGTEAFF; clone size: .; J gene: TRBJ1-1; V gene: TRBV4-1; D gene: TRBD1
CDR3 DNA: TGTGCCAGTATCTTTACCGGGACAGGGGGCTATCAGCCCCAGCATTTT; CDR3 protein: CASIFTGTGGYQPQHF; clone size: .; J gene: TRBJ1-5; V gene: TRBV19; D gene: TRBD1
CDR3 DNA: TGTGCCATGCGAGCCGGGACAGGGGGCTCTGGAAACACCATATATTTT; CDR3 protein: CAMRAGTGGSGNTIYF; clone size: .; J gene: TRBJ1-3; V gene: TRBV10-3; D gene: TRBD1
CDR3 DNA: TGCGCCAGCAGCTTGTTCCGCGGGGTCCCAGAGACCCAGTACTTC; CDR3 protein: CASSLFRGVPETQYF; clone size: .; J gene: TRBJ2-5; V gene: TRBV5-1; D gene: .
CDR3 DNA: TGTGCCAGCAGCCCGCGGGACAGCCTTAATGAAAAACTGTTTTTT; CDR3 protein: CASSPRDSLNEKLFF; clone size: few; J gene: TRBJ1-4; V gene: TRBV9; D gene: TRBD1
CDR3 DNA: TGTGCCAGCAGTTACTCGAGGGGACAGGGGGCTGAAGCTTTCTTT; CDR3 protein: CASSYSRGQGAEAFF; clone size: .; J gene: TRBJ1-1; V gene: TRBV6-5; D gene: TRBD1
CDR3 DNA: TGTGCCAGCAGTGACTCGACCGGTTTTAGCGGTACGCAGTATTTT; CDR3 protein: CASSDSTGFSGTQYF; clone size: .; J gene: TRBJ2-3; V gene: TRBV6-4; D gene: .
CDR3 DNA: TGTGCCAGCAGTGAATTCCGGGGAGGCTACGAGCAGTACTTC; CDR3 protein: CASSEFRGGYEQYF; clone size: .; J gene: TRBJ2-7; V gene: TRBV6-1; D gene: .
CDR3 DNA: TGTGCCAGCAGCCCGCGGCGTGCTGGGGCCAACGTCCTGACTTTC; CDR3 protein: CASSPRRAGANVLTF; clone size: .; J gene: TRBJ2-6; V gene: TRBV9; D gene: .
CDR3 DNA: TGTGCCAGCAGCAAAGAGTCCGGGACACCTTTTTCAGATACGCAGTATTTT; CDR3 protein: CASSKESGTPFSDTQYF; clone size: .; J gene: TRBJ2-3; V gene: TRBV21-1; D gene: .
CDR3 DNA: TGCGCCAGCAGCTTCGACAGGGGTGATGAAAAACTGTTTTTT; CDR3 protein: CASSFDRGDEKLFF; clone size: .; J gene: TRBJ1-4; V gene: TRBV10-2; D gene: TRBD1
CDR3 DNA: TGTGCCAGCAGCTTGGACCCCGGGGAAACTGAAGCTTTCTTT; CDR3 protein: CASSLDPGETEAFF; clone size: .; J gene: TRBJ1-1; V gene: TRBV7-9; D gene: .
CDR3 DNA: TGTGCCAGCAGCTTAAATGGCAGGCCCCCAGCTAACTATGGCTACACCTTC; CDR3 protein: CASSLNGRPPANYGYTF; clone size: .; J gene: TRBJ1-2; V gene: TRBV7-2; D gene: .
CDR3 DNA: TGTGCTAGTGGCCACAGGGTCCAGCCCCAGCATTTT; CDR3 protein: CASGHRVQPQHF; clone size: .; J gene: TRBJ1-5; V gene: TRBV12-5; D gene: .
CDR3 DNA: TGTGCCAGCAGCTCAATGGGGGGGACCTACAATGAGCAGTTCTTC; CDR3 protein: CASSSMGGTYNEQFF; clone size: .; J gene: TRBJ2-1; V gene: TRBV4-2; D gene: TRBD2
CDR3 DNA: TGTGCCAGCAGTGGCCCAGAAGCGCTCTTACAAGAGACCCAGTACTTC; CDR3 protein: CASSGPEALLQETQYF; clone size: .; J gene: TRBJ2-5; V gene: TRBV6-1; D gene: .
CDR3 DNA: TGTGCCAGCAGTGTTGACAGCGCGTCGAACACCGGGGAGCTGTTTTTT; CDR3 protein: CASSVDSASNTGELFF; clone size: .; J gene: TRBJ2-2; V gene: TRBV6-4; D gene: .
CDR3 DNA: TGTGCCAGCAGCTGGGGTGGAGGGGAGCAGTACTTC; CDR3 protein: CASSWGGGEQYF; clone size: .; J gene: TRBJ2-7; V gene: TRBV7-9; D gene: .
CDR3 DNA: TGTGCCAGCAGCACCAGTGGGGCAGGGAGCACAGATACGCAGTATTTT; CDR3 protein: CASSTSGAGSTDTQYF; clone size: .; J gene: TRBJ2-3; V gene: TRBV13; D gene: .
CDR3 DNA: TGTGCCACCCTACGAGGACAGACCGGGGAGCTGTTTTTT; CDR3 protein: CATLRGQTGELFF; clone size: .; J gene: TRBJ2-2; V gene: TRBV2; D gene: .
CDR3 DNA: TGCGCCAGCAGCTTTACGGGGAGCGATGAGCAGTTCTTC; CDR3 protein: CASSFTGSDEQFF; clone size: .; J gene: TRBJ2-1; V gene: TRBV5-1; D gene: .
CDR3 DNA: TGTGCCAGCAGTTCCGAGGATACGCAGTATTTT; CDR3 protein: CASSSEDTQYF; clone size: .; J gene: TRBJ2-3; V gene: TRBV6-5; D gene: .
CDR3 DNA: TGTGCCAGTAGTATTTCCGGGACAGGGTATGTTGAGCAGTTCTTC; CDR3 protein: CASSISGTGYVEQFF; clone size: once; J gene: TRBJ2-1; V gene: TRBV19; D gene: TRBD1
CDR3 DNA: TGTGCCAGTAGTACCCAAGCGGGGGGAAACTACGAGCAGTACTTC; CDR3 protein: CASSTQAGGNYEQYF; clone size: .; J gene: TRBJ2-7; V gene: TRBV19; D gene: TRBD2
CDR3 DNA: TGTGCCAGCAGCCGTTTTGACAGGAGCCGTGGCTACACCTTC; CDR3 protein: CASSRFDRSRGYTF; clone size: .; J gene: TRBJ1-2; V gene: TRBV6-5; D gene: .
CDR3 DNA: TGTGCCAGCAGCCCCTGGGAGGGAACGGAGACCCAGTACTTC; CDR3 protein: CASSPWEGTETQYF; clone size: .; J gene: TRBJ2-5; V gene: TRBV9; D gene: TRBD2
CDR3 DNA: TGTGCCAGCAGCTTAGCGGGACAGGTTAACTATGGCTACACCTTC; CDR3 protein: CASSLAGQVNYGYTF; clone size: .; J gene: TRBJ1-2; V gene: TRBV7-9; D gene: TRBD1
CDR3 DNA: TGTGCCAGCAGCGTAGATGGGGACTTCACAGATACGCAGTATTTT; CDR3 protein: CASSVDGDFTDTQYF; clone size: .; J gene: TRBJ2-3; V gene: TRBV9; D gene: .
CDR3 DNA: TGTGCCAGCAGGGGACTAGAAGAGACCCAGTACTTC; CDR3 protein: CASRGLEETQYF; clone size: .; J gene: TRBJ2-5; V gene: TRBV14; D gene: TRBD2
CDR3 DNA: TGTGCCAGCAGTTTATCGTCCCCGACAGGGTTTTATGCCTACGAGCAGTACTTC; CDR3 protein: CASSLSSPTGFYAYEQYF; clone size: .; J gene: TRBJ2-7; V gene: TRBV27; D gene: TRBD1
CDR3 DNA: TGTGCCAGCAGCTTGGGGGGGAGGGCATCACCCCTCCACTTT; CDR3 protein: CASSLGGRASPLHF; clone size: .; J gene: TRBJ1-6; V gene: TRBV7-8; D gene: .
CDR3 DNA: TGTGCCAGCAGCTTAAGGTGGGTCGAGTGGTCGGGTATAACGAACACTGAAGCTTTCTTT; CDR3 protein: CASSLRWVEWSGITNTEAFF; clone size: once; J gene: TRBJ1-1; V gene: TRBV5-5; D gene: .
CDR3 DNA: TGCGCCAGCAGCCAAGGGGCCCAGGGCAAGAGCTCCTACAATGAGCAGTTCTTC; CDR3 protein: CASSQGAQGKSSYNEQFF; clone size: .; J gene: TRBJ2-1; V gene: TRBV4-1; D gene: .
CDR3 DNA: TGTGCCAGCAGCTCAGACAGGGCCGGTTCCACAGATACGCAGTATTTT; CDR3 protein: CASSSDRAGSTDTQYF; clone size: .; J gene: TRBJ2-3; V gene: TRBV7-9; D gene: TRBD1
CDR3 DNA: TGCAGCGTAACGACAGGGAACGAGCAGTACTTC; CDR3 protein: CSVTTGNEQYF; clone size: .; J gene: TRBJ2-7; V gene: TRBV29-1; D gene: TRBD1
CDR3 DNA: TGTGCCAGCAGCTTGGGGGTGGCAGGGGGCGAGTTCGCCGAGCAGTACTTC; CDR3 protein: CASSLGVAGGEFAEQYF; clone size: .; J gene: TRBJ2-7; V gene: TRBV5-5; D gene: TRBD1
CDR3 DNA: TGCGCCAGCCAAAACCAGGGGGGAACAACCGGGGAGCTGTTTTTT; CDR3 protein: CASQNQGGTTGELFF; clone size: .; J gene: TRBJ2-2; V gene: TRBV5-1; D gene: .
CDR3 DNA: TGTGCCAGCAGCTCCGAGCGGGGGGGCCTTTCGATGGGGGATACGCAGTATTTT; CDR3 protein: CASSSERGGLSMGDTQYF; clone size: .; J gene: TRBJ2-3; V gene: TRBV7-2; D gene: TRBD2
CDR3 DNA: TGTGCCAGCAGCTTGGGGCAGGGAGGAGGTCAGCCCCAGCATTTT; CDR3 protein: CASSLGQGGGQPQHF; clone size: .; J gene: TRBJ1-5; V gene: TRBV5-6; D gene: .
CDR3 DNA: TGTGCCAGCAGCTTGGGGGGGGAAAAACTGTTTTTT; CDR3 protein: CASSLGGEKLFF; clone size: .; J gene: TRBJ1-4; V gene: TRBV7-6; D gene: .
CDR3 DNA: TGTGCCAGCAGCCACCCGAGTTACAATGAGCAGTTCTTC; CDR3 protein: CASSHPSYNEQFF; clone size: .; J gene: TRBJ2-1; V gene: TRBV27; D gene: .
CDR3 DNA: TGTGCCAGCAGCTTAAAGCCCCTCTACGAGCAGTACTTC; CDR3 protein: CASSLKPLYEQYF; clone size: .; J gene: TRBJ2-7; V gene: TRBV7-6; D gene: .
CDR3 DNA: TGTGCCAGCAGTGAAAGGCGCAGGGCGGCAGATACGCAGTATTTT; CDR3 protein: CASSERRRAADTQYF; clone size: .; J gene: TRBJ2-3; V gene: TRBV6-1; D gene: .
CDR3 DNA: TGTGCCAGCAGCTCAGGTCGGGGTATCAATCAGCCCCAGCATTTT; CDR3 protein: CASSSGRGINQPQHF; clone size: .; J gene: TRBJ1-5; V gene: TRBV7-8; D gene: .
CDR3 DNA: TGTGCCAGCAGTCTAGTACGCAGTAGCAATCAGCCCCAGCATTTT; CDR3 protein: CASSLVRSSNQPQHF; clone size: .; J gene: TRBJ1-5; V gene: TRBV27; D gene: .
CDR3 DNA: TGTGCCAGCAGCGTTGAATATCACAGGGGGAACACAGATACGCAGTATTTT; CDR3 protein: CASSVEYHRGNTDTQYF; clone size: .; J gene: TRBJ2-3; V gene: TRBV9; D gene: TRBD1
CDR3 DNA: TGTGCCAGCAATCTGGTGGCGGGGGAATCCTACAATGAGCAGTTCTTC; CDR3 protein: CASNLVAGESYNEQFF; clone size: many; J gene: TRBJ2-1; V gene: TRBV5-6; D gene: TRBD2
CDR3 DNA: TGTGCCAGCAGCGACACCGGGACTAGCGGGGGGGGACCCGTCTTC; CDR3 protein: CASSDTGTSGGGPVF; clone size: .; J gene: TRBJ2-1; V gene: TRBV9; D gene: TRBD2